This T cell receptor beta chain was observed in a study of blood T cell repertoires in COVID-19. Participants, about 18 to 100 years old, spanned 25 or so US areas. TCRdb's copy holds only in-frame clones and misses some; the assay was immunoSEQ multiplex PCR. Of some 230,000 clones listed, around 91% were seen once; the top ten hold approximately 3.4%. Looked up from germline, CDR1 is GTSNPN and CDR2 is SVGIG (reference sequence). V gave up 5 bases and J gave up 5 bases, with 12 bases separating them. The CDR3 runs to 13 residues. The clonotype originates from a woman aged 18-29 years in a cohort exposed to, infected with or recovered from COVID-19 (not recorded which). The V and J genes are TRBV30 and TRBJ1-4, with D maybe TRBD1 (6 bases). The sequenced material came from PBMCs or T cells enriched from blood (not recorded which). CDR3 coding DNA: TGTGCCTGGGAGGGACAACCGAATGAAAAACTGTTTTTT. Its protein is CAWEGQPNEKLFF.